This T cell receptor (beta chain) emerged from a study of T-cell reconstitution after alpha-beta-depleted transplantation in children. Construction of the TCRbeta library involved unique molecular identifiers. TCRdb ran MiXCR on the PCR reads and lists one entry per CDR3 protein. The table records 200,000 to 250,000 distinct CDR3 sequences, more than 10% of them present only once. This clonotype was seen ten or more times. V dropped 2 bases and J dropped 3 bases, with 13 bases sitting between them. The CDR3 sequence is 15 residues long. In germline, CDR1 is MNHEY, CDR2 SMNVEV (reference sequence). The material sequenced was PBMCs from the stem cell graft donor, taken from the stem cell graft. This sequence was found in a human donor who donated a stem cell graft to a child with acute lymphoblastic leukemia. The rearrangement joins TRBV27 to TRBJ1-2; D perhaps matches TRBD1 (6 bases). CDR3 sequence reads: CASSLRGASDYGYTF. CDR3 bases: TGTGCCAGCAGTTTAAGGGGGGCGAGTGACTATGGCTACACCTTC.